This T cell receptor beta chain was captured by sequencing in a study of identical twins. The V end was cut by 3 bases, the J end by 5 bases, with 5 bases between. Looked up from germline, CDR1 is MNHEY and CDR2 is SVGEGT. The CDR3 loop spans 11 amino acids. One entry per CDR3 protein results from TCRdb running MiXCR on the 5' RACE reads. This repertoire shows hundreds of thousands of distinct CDR3 sequences, less than 10% found once; its top ten account for 0.8% to 1%. This clonotype came up many times. The antigen remains unidentified. General study points: Zero-insertion analyses could be partly confounded by invariant MAIT and iNKT cells. Memory repertoires lacked the insertion deficit that abundant cord blood beta clonotypes showed. Researchers reported excess low generation probability among twin-shared out-of-frame alpha sequences.

Separately, the same data were catalogued under a study of yellow fever vaccine responses in identical twins.

Material for sequencing was PBMCs. The chain couples TRBV6-2 or TRBV6-3 to TRBJ2-7, with D uncertain. The sequence came from a woman aged 18-29 years in good health. CDR3 nucleotide sequence: TGTGCCAGCAGTTATCTCGACGAGCAGTACTTC. Translating it yields CASSYLDEQYF.